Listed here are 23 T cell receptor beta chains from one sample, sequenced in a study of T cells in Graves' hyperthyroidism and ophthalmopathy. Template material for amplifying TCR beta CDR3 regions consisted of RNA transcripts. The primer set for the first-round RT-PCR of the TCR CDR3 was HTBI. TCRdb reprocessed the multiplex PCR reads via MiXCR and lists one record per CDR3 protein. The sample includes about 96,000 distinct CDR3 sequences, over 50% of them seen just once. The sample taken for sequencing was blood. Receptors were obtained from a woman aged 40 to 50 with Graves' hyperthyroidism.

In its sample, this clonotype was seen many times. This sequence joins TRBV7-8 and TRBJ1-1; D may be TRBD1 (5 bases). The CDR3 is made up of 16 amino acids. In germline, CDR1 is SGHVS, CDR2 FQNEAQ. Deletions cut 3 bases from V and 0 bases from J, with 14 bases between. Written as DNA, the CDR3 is TGTGCCAGCAGCTTTTACACAGGCAGTATGAACACTGAAGCTTTCTTT. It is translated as CASSFYTGSMNTEAFF.

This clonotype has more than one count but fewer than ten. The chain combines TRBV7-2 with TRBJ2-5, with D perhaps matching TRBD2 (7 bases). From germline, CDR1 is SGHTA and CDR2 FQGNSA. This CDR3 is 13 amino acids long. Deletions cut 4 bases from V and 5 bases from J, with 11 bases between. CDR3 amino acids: CASSSGGLETQYF. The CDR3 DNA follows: TGTGCCAGCAGCTCCGGGGGGCTGGAGACCCAGTACTTC.

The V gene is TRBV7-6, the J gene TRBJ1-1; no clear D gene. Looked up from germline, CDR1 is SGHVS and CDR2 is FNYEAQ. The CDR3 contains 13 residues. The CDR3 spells CASLTGMNTEAFF. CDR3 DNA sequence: TGTGCTAGCCTAACCGGAATGAACACTGAAGCTTTCTTT.

CDR3 DNA sequence: TGCAGCGCTGACAGCGTCACCGGGGAGCTGTTTTTT. It translates to CSADSVTGELFF. The chain carries TRBV29-1 and TRBJ2-2, with D perhaps matching TRBD1 (5 bases). Trimming left V 7 bases short and J 4 bases short, with 10 bases between. The CDR3 is 12 residues long. Germline V gives CDR1 SQVTM, CDR2 ANQGSEA.

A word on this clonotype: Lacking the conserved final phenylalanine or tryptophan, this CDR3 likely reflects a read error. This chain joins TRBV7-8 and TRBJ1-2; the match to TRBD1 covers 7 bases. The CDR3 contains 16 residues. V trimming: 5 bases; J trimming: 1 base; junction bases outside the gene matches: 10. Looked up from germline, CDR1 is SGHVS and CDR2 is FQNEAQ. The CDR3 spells CASSPRGALINYGYTL. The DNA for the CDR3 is TGTGCCAGCAGCCCCAGGGGGGCATTGATTAACTATGGCTACACCCTC.

This CDR3 is CSAKRYRTTWCEQYF. In DNA form, the CDR3 reads TGCAGTGCTAAGAGGTATAGGACTACCTGGTGCGAGCAGTACTTC. The chain combines TRBV20-1 with TRBJ2-7; tentatively, D is TRBD2 (6 bases). Germline lookup yields CDR1 DFQATT and CDR2 SNEGSKA (reference sequence). CDR3 length: 15 residues. The germline V and J ends were trimmed by 4 bases and 6 bases, with 22 bases remaining between them.

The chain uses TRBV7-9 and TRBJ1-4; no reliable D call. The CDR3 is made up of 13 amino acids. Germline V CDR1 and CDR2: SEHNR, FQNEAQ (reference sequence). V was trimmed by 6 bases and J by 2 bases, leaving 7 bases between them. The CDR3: CASRIGTNEKLFF. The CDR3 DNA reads TGTGCCAGCAGGATAGGGACTAATGAAAAACTGTTTTTT.

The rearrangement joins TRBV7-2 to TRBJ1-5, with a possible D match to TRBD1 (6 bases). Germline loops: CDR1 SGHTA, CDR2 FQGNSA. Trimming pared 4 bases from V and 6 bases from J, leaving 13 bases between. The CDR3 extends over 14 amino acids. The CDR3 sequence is CASSSRDTLQPQHF. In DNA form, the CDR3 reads TGTGCCAGCAGCTCCCGGGACACACTTCAGCCCCAGCATTTT.

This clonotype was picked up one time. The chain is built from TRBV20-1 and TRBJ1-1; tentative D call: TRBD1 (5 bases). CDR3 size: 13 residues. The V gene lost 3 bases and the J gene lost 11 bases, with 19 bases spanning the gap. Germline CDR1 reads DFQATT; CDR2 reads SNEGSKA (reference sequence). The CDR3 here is CSASEGTGGWAFF. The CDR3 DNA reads TGCAGTGCTAGTGAGGGTACGGGGGGTTGGGCTTTCTTT.

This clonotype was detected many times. The CDR3 loop reads CSAPLRGRTEAFF. The DNA for the CDR3 is TGCAGTGCTCCTCTAAGGGGCCGAACTGAAGCTTTCTTT. The chain carries TRBV20-1 and TRBJ1-1; weak D call: TRBD1 (5 bases). Germline V lookup: CDR1 DFQATT, CDR2 SNEGSKA (reference sequence). V lost 5 bases and J 5 bases, leaving 15 bases between the germline ends. This CDR3 spans 13 amino acids.

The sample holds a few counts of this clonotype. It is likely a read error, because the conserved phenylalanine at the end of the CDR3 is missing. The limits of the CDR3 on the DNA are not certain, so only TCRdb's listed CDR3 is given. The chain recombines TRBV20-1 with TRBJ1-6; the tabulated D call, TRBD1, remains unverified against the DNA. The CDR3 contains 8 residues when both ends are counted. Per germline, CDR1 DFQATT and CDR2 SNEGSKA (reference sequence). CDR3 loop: CSARGGQG.

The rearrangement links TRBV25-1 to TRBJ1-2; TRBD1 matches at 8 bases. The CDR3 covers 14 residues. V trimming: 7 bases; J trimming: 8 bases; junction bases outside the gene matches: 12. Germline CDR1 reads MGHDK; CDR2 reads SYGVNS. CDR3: CASNKQGQVLGYTF. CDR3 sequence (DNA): TGTGCCAGCAACAAACAGGGACAGGTTCTCGGCTACACCTTC.

The DNA of the CDR3 is TGCAGCGTTTGGGCGGGAGGGATCGGGGCCAACGTCCTGACTTTC. It yields the protein CSVWAGGIGANVLTF. The chain uses TRBV29-1 and TRBJ2-6, with 9 bases identical to TRBD2. Germline values: CDR1 SQVTM, CDR2 ANQGSEA. This CDR3 has 15 residues. V shed 5 bases and J 4 bases; nucleotides not matched to a gene: 6.

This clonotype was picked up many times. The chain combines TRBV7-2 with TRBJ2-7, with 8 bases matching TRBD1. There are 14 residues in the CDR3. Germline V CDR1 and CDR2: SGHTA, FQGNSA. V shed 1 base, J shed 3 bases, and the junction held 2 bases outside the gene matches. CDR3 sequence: CASSLGQGFYEQYF. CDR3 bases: TGTGCCAGCAGCTTAGGACAGGGGTTCTACGAGCAGTACTTC.

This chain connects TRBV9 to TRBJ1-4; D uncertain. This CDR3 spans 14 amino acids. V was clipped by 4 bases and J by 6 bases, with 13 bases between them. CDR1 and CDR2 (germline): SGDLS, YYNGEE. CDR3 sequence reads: CASSQRGNDEKLFF. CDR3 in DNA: TGTGCCAGCAGCCAGCGGGGAAATGATGAAAAACTGTTTTTT.

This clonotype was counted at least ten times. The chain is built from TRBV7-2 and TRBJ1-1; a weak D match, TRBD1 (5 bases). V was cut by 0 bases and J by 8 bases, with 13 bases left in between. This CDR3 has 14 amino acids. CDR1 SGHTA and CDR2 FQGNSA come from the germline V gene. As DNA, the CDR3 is TGTGCCAGCAGCTTAGCGCCCAGGGCCGGGGAAGCTTTCTTT. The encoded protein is CASSLAPRAGEAFF.

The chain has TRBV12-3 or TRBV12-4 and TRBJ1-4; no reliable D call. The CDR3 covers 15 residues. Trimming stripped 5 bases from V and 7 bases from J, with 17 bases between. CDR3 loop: CASSEVGKAREKLFF. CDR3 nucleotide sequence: TGTGCCAGCAGTGAAGTAGGCAAAGCGCGTGAAAAACTGTTTTTT.

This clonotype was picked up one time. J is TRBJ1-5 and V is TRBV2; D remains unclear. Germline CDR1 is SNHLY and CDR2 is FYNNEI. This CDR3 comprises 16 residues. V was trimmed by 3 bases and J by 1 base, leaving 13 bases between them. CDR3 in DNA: TGTGCCAGCAGTGATTCAGTGGGGTTCAGCAATCAGCCCCAGCATTTT. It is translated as CASSDSVGFSNQPQHF. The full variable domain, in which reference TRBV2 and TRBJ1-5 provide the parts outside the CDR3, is EPEVTQTPSHQVTQMGQEVILRCVPISNHLYFYWYRQILGQKVEFLVSFYNNEISEKSEIFDDQFSVERPDGSNFTLKIRSTKLEDSAMYFCASSDSVGFSNQPQHFGDGTRLSIL.

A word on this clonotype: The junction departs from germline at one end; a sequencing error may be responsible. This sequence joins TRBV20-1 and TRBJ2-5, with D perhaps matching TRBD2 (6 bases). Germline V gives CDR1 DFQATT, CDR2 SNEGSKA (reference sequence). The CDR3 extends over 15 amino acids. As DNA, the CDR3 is TGCAATGCTTCAACGCTCGACGGTGTCGAGCGGGCCCAGTACTTC. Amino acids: CNASTLDGVERAQYF.

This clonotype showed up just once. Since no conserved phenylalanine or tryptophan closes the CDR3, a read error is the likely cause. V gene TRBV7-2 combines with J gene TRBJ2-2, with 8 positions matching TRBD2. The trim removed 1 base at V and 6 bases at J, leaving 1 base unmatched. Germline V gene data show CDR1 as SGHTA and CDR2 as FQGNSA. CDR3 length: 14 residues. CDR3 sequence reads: CASSLVAGPGELFS. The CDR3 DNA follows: TGTGCCAGCAGCTTAGTAGCGGGGCCCGGGGAGCTGTTTTCC.

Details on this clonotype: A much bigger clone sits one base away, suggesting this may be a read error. The CDR3 DNA follows: TGTGCCAGCAGGCAGGGGCTCGTTCGCTCCTACGGGCAGTACTTC. This sequence encodes CASRQGLVRSYGQYF. The chain links TRBV12-3 or TRBV12-4 to TRBJ2-7; possibly TRBD1 for D (6 bases). The CDR3 totals 15 residues.

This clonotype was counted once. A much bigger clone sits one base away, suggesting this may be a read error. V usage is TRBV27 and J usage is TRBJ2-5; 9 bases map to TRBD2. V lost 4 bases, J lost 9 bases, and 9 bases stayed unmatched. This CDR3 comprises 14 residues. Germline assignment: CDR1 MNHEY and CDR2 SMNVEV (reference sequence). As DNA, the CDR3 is TGTGCCAGCAGTTGGGCTAGCGGGGTTGGGCCCCAGTACTTC. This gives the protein CASSWASGVGPQYF.

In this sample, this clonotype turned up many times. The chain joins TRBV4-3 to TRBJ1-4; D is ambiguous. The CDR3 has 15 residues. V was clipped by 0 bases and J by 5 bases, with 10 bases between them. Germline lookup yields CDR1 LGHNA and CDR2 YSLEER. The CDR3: CASSQDSVRNEKLFF. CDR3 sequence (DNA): TGCGCCAGCAGCCAAGATAGCGTCAGGAATGAAAAACTGTTTTTT.